This T cell receptor (beta chain) originates from a study of blood T cells in healthy people across ages. Study in general: Template switching caught about one barcoded beta molecule for each two T cells. Study outcomes and limitations: Because donor CMV status was unknown, expanded clonotype changes were possibly confounded.

Combining a sample-barcoded 5' primer with a J-beta primer mix, a second PCR ran for roughly 7 to 11 cycles. Every cDNA molecule carried a tag from a template-switch adaptor bearing 12 random nucleotides. TCRdb processed the 5' RACE reads anew with MiXCR; each CDR3 protein has one entry. The sample contains 800,000 to 1,300,000 distinct CDR3 sequences, roughly 24% of which appear only once. A word on this clonotype: Its target is not known.

Germline V CDR1 and CDR2: SGHTA, FQGTGA. CDR3 length: 17 amino acids. The sample was also linked to a second study, of T cells of mothers and their children. From that second work: The donors comprised over 5 children and their three healthy Caucasian mothers.

The source is a girl aged 2-10 years in good health. J is TRBJ2-5 and V is TRBV7-3; D is possibly TRBD1 or TRBD2 (6 bases each). The J call may be incorrect, as the DNA end agrees better with TRBJ2-1. Sequencing was performed on blood. The CDR3 here is CASSLTGGYGSPNEQFF. The CDR3 bases are TGTGCCAGCAGCTTAACGGGGGGCTACGGAAGTCCCAATGAGCAGTTCTTC.